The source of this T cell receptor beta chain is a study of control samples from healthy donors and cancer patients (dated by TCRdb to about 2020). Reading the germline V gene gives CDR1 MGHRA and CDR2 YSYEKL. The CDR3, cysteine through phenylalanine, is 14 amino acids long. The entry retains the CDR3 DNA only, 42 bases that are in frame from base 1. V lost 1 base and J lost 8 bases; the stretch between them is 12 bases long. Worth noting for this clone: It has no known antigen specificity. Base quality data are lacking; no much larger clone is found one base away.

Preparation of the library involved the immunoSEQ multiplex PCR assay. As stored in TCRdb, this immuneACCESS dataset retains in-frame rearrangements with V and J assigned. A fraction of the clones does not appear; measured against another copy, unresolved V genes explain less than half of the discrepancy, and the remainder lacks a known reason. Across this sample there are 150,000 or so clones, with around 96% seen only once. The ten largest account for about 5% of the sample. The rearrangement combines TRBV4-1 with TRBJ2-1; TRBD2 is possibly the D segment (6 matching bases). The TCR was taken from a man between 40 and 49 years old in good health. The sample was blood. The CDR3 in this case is CASSQGLGVDEQFF. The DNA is TGCGCCAGCAGCCAAGGACTAGGGGTCGATGAGCAGTTCTTC.